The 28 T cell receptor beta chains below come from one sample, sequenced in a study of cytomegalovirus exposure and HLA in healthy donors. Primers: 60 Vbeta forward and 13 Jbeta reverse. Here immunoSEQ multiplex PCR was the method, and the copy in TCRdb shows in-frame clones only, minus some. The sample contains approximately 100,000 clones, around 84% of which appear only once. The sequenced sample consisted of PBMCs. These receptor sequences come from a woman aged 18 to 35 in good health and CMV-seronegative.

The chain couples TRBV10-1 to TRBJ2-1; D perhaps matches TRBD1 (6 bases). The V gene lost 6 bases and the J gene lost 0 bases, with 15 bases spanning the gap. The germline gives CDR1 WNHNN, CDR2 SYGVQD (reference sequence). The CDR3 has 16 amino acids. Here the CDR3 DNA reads TGCGCCAGCAGGCTAAGAGACAGGATCTCCTACAATGAGCAGTTCTTC. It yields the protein CASRLRDRISYNEQFF.

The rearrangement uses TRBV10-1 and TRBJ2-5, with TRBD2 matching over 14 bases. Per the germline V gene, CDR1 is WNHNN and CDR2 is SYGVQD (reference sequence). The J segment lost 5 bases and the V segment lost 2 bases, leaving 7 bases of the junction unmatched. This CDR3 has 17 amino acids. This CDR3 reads CASSEGTSGSGEETQYF. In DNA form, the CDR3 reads TGCGCCAGCAGTGAGGGGACTAGCGGGAGTGGAGAGGAGACCCAGTACTTC.

The DNA of the CDR3 is TGTGCCAGCAGACCCGCTAGCGGGGGGTTGCAAGAGACCCAGTACTTC. Translation gives CASRPASGGLQETQYF. The genes are TRBV7-9 and TRBJ2-5; TRBD2 agrees at 11 bases. CDR1 is SEHNR, CDR2 FQNEAQ, per germline (reference sequence). The ends lost 6 bases at V and 2 bases at J; junction bases unmatched: 8. The CDR3 runs to 16 residues.

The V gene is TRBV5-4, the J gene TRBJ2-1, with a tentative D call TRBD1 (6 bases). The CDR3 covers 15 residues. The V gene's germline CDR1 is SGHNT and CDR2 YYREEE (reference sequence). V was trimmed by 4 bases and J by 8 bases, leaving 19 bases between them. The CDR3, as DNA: TGTGCCAGCAGCCGCATCACAGACAGGAAGGATGAGCAGTTCTTC. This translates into CASSRITDRKDEQFF.

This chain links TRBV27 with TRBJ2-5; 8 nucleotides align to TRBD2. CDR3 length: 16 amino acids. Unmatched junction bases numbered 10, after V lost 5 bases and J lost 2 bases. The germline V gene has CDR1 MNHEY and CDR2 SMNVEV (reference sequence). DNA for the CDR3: TGTGCCAGCAGTCACGGACTAGCCCAAATACAAGAGACCCAGTACTTC. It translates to CASSHGLAQIQETQYF.

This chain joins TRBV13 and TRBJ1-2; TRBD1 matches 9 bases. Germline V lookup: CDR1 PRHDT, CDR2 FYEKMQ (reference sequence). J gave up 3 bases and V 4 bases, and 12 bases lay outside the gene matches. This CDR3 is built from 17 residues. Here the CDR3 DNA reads TGTGCCAGCAGCTCTGATAGAGACAGGGGGTATGACTATGGCTACACCTTC. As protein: CASSSDRDRGYDYGYTF.

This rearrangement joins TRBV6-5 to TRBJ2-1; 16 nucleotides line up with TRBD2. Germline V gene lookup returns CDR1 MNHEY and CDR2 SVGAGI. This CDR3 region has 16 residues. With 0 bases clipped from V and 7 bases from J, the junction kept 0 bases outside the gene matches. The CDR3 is CASSYSGLAGGNEQFF. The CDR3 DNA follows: TGTGCCAGCAGTTACTCGGGACTAGCGGGAGGGAATGAGCAGTTCTTC.

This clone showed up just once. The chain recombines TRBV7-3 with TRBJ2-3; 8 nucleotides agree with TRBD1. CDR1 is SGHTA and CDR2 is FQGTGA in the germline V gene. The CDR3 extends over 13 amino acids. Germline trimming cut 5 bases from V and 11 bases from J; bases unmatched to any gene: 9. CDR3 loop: CASSQGQGDMQYF. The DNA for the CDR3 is TGTGCCAGCAGCCAAGGACAGGGAGACATGCAGTATTTT. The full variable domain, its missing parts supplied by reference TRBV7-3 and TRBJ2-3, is GAGVSQTPSNKVTEKGKYVELRCDPISGHTALYWYRQSLGQGPEFLIYFQGTGAADDSGLPNDRFFAVRPEGSVSTLKIQRTERGDSAVYLCASSQGQGDMQYFGPGTRLTVL.

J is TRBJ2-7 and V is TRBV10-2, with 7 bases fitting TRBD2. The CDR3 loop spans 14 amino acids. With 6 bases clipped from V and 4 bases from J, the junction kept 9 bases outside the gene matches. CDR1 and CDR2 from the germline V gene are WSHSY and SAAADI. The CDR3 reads CASRETGGRYEQYF. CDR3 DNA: TGCGCCAGCAGGGAGACGGGGGGACGGTACGAGCAGTACTTC.

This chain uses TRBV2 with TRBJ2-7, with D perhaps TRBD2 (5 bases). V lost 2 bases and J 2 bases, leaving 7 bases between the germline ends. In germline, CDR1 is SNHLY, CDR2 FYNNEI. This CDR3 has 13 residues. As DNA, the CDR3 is TGTGCCAGCAGTGAAAGCGGTACCTACGAGCAGTACTTC. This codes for CASSESGTYEQYF.

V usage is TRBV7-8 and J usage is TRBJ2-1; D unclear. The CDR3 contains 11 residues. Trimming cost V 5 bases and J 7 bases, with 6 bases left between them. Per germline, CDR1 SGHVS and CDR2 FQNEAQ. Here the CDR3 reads CASSLRNEQFF. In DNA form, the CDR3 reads TGTGCCAGCAGCCTACGTAATGAGCAGTTCTTC. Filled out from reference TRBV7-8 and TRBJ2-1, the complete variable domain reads GAGVSQSPRYKVAKRGQDVALRCDPISGHVSLFWYQQALGQGPEFLTYFQNEAQLDKSGLPSDRFFAERPEGSVSTLKIQRTQQEDSAVYLCASSLRNEQFFGPGTRLTVL.

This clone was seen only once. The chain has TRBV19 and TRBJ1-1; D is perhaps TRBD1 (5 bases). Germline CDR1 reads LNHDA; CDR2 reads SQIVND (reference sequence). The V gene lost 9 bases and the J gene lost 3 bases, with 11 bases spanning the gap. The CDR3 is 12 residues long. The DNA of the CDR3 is TGTGCCAGCGGGGGGGGGTACACTGAAGCTTTCTTT. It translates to CASGGGYTEAFF.

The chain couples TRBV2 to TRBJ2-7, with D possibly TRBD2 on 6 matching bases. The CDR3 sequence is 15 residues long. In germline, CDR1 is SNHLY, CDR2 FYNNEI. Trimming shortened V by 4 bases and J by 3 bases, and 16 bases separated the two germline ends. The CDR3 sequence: CASSGWAGSNYEQYF. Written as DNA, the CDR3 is TGTGCCAGCAGTGGCTGGGCGGGGAGCAACTACGAGCAGTACTTC.

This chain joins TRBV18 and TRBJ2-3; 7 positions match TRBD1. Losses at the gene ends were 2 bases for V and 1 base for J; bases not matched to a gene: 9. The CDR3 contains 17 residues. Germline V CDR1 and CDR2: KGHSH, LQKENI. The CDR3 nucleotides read TGTGCCAGCTCACCAAGGCTGACAGGGATGGGCACAGATACGCAGTATTTT. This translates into CASSPRLTGMGTDTQYF.

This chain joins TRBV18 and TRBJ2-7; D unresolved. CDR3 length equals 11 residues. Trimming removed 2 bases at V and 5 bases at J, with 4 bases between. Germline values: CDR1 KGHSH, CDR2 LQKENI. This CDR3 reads CASSPRDEQYF. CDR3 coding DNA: TGTGCCAGCTCACCAAGAGACGAGCAGTACTTC.

In nucleotides, the CDR3 is TGTGCCAGCAGCTTAGGGACTAGCGGGAGCACAGATACGCAGTATTTT. Its protein product is CASSLGTSGSTDTQYF. V is TRBV7-9 and J is TRBJ2-3; TRBD2 matches 11 bases. Germline V gene sequence: CDR1 SEHNR, CDR2 FQNEAQ (reference sequence). CDR3 size: 16 residues. The J segment lost 0 bases and the V segment lost 1 base, leaving 0 bases of the junction unmatched.

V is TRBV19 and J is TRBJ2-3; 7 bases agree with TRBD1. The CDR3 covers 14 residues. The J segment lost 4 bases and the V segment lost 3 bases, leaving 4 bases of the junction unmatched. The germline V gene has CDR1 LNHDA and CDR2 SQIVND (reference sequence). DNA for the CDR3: TGTGCCAGTAGTATTCAAACAGGGGCAGATACGCAGTATTTT. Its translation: CASSIQTGADTQYF.

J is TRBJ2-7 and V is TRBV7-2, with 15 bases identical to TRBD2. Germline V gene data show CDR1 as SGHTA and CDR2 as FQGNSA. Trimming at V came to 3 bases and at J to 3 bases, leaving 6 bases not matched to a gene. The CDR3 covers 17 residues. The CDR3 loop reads CASSFRTSGRAGYEQYF. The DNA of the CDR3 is TGTGCCAGCAGCTTCCGGACTAGCGGGAGGGCGGGCTACGAGCAGTACTTC.

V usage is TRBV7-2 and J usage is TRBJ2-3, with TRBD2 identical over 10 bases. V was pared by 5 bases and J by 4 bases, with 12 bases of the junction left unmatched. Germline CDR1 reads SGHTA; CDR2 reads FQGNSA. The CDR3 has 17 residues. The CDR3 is CASSIFGTSESPDTQYF. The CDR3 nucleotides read TGTGCCAGCAGCATTTTTGGGACTAGCGAGAGCCCAGATACGCAGTATTTT.

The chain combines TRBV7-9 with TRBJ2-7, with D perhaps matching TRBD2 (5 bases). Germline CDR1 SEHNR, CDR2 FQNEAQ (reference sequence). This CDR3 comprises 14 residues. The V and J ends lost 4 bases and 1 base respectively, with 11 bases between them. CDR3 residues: CASSYTGTSYEQYF. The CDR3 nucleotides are TGTGCCAGCAGCTACACGGGAACATCCTACGAGCAGTACTTC. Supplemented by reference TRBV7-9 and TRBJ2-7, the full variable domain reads DTGVSQNPRHKITKRGQNVTFRCDPISEHNRLYWYRQTLGQGPEFLTYFQNEAQLEKSRLLSDRFSAERPKGSFSTLEIQRTEQGDSAMYLCASSYTGTSYEQYFGPGTRLTVT.

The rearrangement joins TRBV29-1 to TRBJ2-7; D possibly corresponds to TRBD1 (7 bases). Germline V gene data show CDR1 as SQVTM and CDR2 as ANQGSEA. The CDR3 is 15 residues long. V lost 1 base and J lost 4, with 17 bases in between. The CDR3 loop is CSVEGRGTVGYEQYF. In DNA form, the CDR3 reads TGCAGCGTTGAAGGGCGCGGGACAGTCGGATACGAGCAGTACTTC.

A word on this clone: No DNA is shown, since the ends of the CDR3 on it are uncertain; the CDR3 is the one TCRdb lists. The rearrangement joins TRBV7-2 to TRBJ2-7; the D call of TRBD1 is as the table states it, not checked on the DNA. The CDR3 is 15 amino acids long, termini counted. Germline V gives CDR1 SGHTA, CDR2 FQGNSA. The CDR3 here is CASSFGPGVLGEQYF.

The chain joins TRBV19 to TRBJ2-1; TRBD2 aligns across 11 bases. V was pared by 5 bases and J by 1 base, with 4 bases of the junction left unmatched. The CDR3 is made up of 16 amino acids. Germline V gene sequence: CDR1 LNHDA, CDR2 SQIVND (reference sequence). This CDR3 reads CASSLRLAGSYNEQFF. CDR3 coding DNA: TGTGCCAGTAGTTTAAGACTAGCGGGGTCCTACAATGAGCAGTTCTTC.

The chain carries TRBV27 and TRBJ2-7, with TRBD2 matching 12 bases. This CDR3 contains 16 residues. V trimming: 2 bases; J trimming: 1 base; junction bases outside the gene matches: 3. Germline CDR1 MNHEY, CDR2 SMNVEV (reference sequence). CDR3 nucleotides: TGTGCCAGCAGTTTAGGGCTAGCGGGGGGGTCCTACGAGCAGTACTTC. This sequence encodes CASSLGLAGGSYEQYF.

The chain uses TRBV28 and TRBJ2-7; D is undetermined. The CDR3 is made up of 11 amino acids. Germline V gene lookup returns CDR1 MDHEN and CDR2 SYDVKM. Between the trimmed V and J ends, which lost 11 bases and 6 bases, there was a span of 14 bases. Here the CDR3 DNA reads TGTGCCTGCGGCGGTGATATCGAGCAGTACTTC. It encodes CACGGDIEQYF.

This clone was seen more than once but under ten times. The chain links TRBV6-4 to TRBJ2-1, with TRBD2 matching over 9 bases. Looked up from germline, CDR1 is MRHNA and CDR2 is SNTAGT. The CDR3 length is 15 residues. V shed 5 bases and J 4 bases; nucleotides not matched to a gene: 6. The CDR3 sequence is CASSTAGGDYNEQFF. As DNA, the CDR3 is TGTGCCAGCAGTACGGCGGGAGGGGATTACAATGAGCAGTTCTTC.

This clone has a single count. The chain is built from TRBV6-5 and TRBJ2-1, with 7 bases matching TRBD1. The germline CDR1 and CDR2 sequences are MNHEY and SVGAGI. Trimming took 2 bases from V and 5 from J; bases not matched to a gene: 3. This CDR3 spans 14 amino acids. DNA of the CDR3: TGTGCCAGCAGTTACGGACAGGAACACAATGAGCAGTTCTTC. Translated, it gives CASSYGQEHNEQFF.

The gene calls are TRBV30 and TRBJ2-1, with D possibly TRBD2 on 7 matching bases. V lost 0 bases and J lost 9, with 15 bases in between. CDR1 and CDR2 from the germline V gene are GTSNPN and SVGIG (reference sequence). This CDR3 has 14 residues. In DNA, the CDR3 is TGTGCCTGGAGTGTACGAGGGGGGGCGGGTGAGCAGTTCTTC. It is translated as CAWSVRGGAGEQFF.